The rows below give T cell receptor beta chains drawn from one sample of a study of sequential checkpoint blockade in melanoma. Assay: immunoSEQ multiplex PCR; the TCRdb copy retains only in-frame clones and omits some. Of roughly 36,000 clones in the sample, roughly 32% are singletons; the top ten hold about 1.6%. Source: tumor tissue (inferred from file names), taken from a patient given nivolumab and ipilimumab in sequence. Receptors originate from a human donor with melanoma. CDR3s include the opening cysteine and the closing phenylalanine or tryptophan. D genes are given only for firm matches. The size entry is marked missing in some rows and otherwise reads once, few, many or a size class.

D | size | J | V | DNA | CDR3
. | . | TRBJ1-5 | TRBV28 | TGTGCCAGCAGAGGGTCTGGGCCATCGGTTCAGCCCCAGCATTTT | CASRGSGPSVQPQHF
TRBD1 | few | TRBJ2-2 | TRBV28 | TGTGCCAGCAGTCAGCAGGACAGGGACACCGGGGAGCTGTTTTTT | CASSQQDRDTGELFF
. | . | TRBJ2-1 | TRBV28 | TGTGCCAGCAGCGGCACAACTCTACCCAACAATGAGCAGTTCTTC | CASSGTTLPNNEQFF
. | . | TRBJ1-5 | TRBV19 | TGTGCCAGTAGCTGGACGGAGGTCTTTAGCAATCAGCCCCAGCATTTT | CASSWTEVFSNQPQHF
. | few | TRBJ2-1 | TRBV30 | TGTGCCTGGAGTGTACCCGGTCCAGGTTACAATGAGCAGTTCTTC | CAWSVPGPGYNEQFF
. | few | TRBJ1-5 | TRBV30 | TGTGCCTGGAGTGTTTTGGACAGAGAAAATCAGCCCCAGCATTTT | CAWSVLDRENQPQHF
. | few | TRBJ1-2 | TRBV4-1 | TGCGCCAGCAGCCAAGAAATATCCGGGACAATTAACTATGGCTACACCTTC | CASSQEISGTINYGYTF
. | . | TRBJ1-3 | TRBV28 | TGTGCCAGCAGTTTACAGGGAAGAGAAAACACCATATATTTT | CASSLQGRENTIYF
TRBD2 | . | TRBJ2-7 | TRBV5-1 | TGCGCCAGCAGCCAGGGACTAGCGGGGAGAGAGCAGTACTTC | CASSQGLAGREQYF
TRBD1 | . | TRBJ1-2 | TRBV5-1 | TGCGCCAGCAGCCAACAGTTAGGGACAGGGGGCGAGGATGGCTACACCTTC | CASSQQLGTGGEDGYTF
. | . | TRBJ1-1 | TRBV30 | TGTGCCTGGAGGACCAAGGGGGGGACTGAAGCTTTCTTT | CAWRTKGGTEAFF
TRBD1 | . | TRBJ1-2 | TRBV19 | TGTGCCAGTAGTATAGGAGGGGGCCGAGGAAACACCTTC | CASSIGGGRGNTF
TRBD2 | . | TRBJ2-7 | TRBV11-3 | TGTGCCAGCAGCGGGACTAGCGGGGGCCCAACCTACGAGCAGTACTTC | CASSGTSGGPTYEQYF
. | . | TRBJ2-7 | TRBV18 | TGTGCCAGCTCACCACTAACCTACTCCTACGAGCAGTACTTC | CASSPLTYSYEQYF
. | . | TRBJ2-2 | TRBV28 | TGTGCCAGCAGTTCCGCCGGGGCTTACACCGGGGAGCTGTTTTTT | CASSSAGAYTGELFF
. | . | TRBJ2-7 | TRBV19 | TGTGCCAGTCAACACGGGAGTCAAGAAGAGCAGTACTTC | CASQHGSQEEQYF
TRBD2 | few | TRBJ2-7 | TRBV9 | TGTGCCAGCAGCGCCACTAGCGGGAGCCTTTCCTACGAGCAGTACTTC | CASSATSGSLSYEQYF
TRBD1 | few | TRBJ2-5 | TRBV6-8 | TGTGCCAGCAGTTGGGGACAGTCAAAGACGGAGACCCAGTACTTC | CASSWGQSKTETQYF
TRBD1 | . | TRBJ1-6 | TRBV30 | TGTGCCTGGTCCTCCCGGACAGGGCGAAGTAATTCACCCCTCCACTTT | CAWSSRTGRSNSPLHF
TRBD1 | . | TRBJ2-7 | TRBV28 | TGTGCCAGCAGCCGACAGGGGCAGGGAATACCCTACGAGCAGTACTTC | CASSRQGQGIPYEQYF
. | . | TRBJ2-3 | TRBV30 | TGTGCCTGGAGCTGGACAGATACGCAGTATTTT | CAWSWTDTQYF
. | few | TRBJ1-2 | TRBV9 | TGTGCCAGCACGAGTCGACAGCTAAACTATGGCTACACCTTC | CASTSRQLNYGYTF
. | . | TRBJ1-2 | TRBV12-5 | TGTGCCAGCGTGGAAGGGAGCTCCTATGGCTACACCTTC | CASVEGSSYGYTF
. | few | TRBJ2-1 | TRBV4-1 | TGCGCCAGCAGCCAAGATGCGGGTGGTGGCTACAATGAGCAGTTCTTC | CASSQDAGGGYNEQFF
. | . | TRBJ2-1 | TRBV28 | TGTGCCAGCAGCAGCGGCCCCCAAACAGGCGAGTATGAGCAGTTCTTC | CASSSGPQTGEYEQFF
. | . | TRBJ2-1 | TRBV23-1 | TGCGCCAGCAGCGGAGCCCCCTACAATGAGCAGTTCTTC | CASSGAPYNEQFF
. | . | TRBJ2-1 | TRBV5-1 | TGCGCCAGCGGGGATCGAAGCTCCTACAATGAGCAGTTCTTC | CASGDRSSYNEQFF
TRBD2 | . | TRBJ2-3 | TRBV29-1 | TGCAGCGTTGAAGGGGCTAGCGGGGGAAAGGCAGATACGCAGTATTTT | CSVEGASGGKADTQYF
. | few | TRBJ2-3 | TRBV7-1 | TGTGCCAGCAGCTTAAAGCGGGCAGATACGCAGTATTTT | CASSLKRADTQYF
. | . | TRBJ2-7 | TRBV11-3 | TGTGCCAGCAGCTTAGGGACAGCACCAGGTCAGAACGAGCAGTACTTC | CASSLGTAPGQNEQYF
. | . | TRBJ1-4 | TRBV30 | TGTGCCTTGGCCCTGGGGAATGAAAAACTGTTTTTT | CALALGNEKLFF
. | . | TRBJ1-2 | TRBV18 | TGTGCCAGCTCACTTCCCTCGGGGGGGGCGTATGGCTACACCTTC | CASSLPSGGAYGYTF
. | once | TRBJ2-7 | TRBV29-1 | TGCAGCGGAGTACTCAACTCCTACGAGCAGTACTTC | CSGVLNSYEQYF
. | . | TRBJ1-5 | TRBV5-1 | TGCGCCAGCAGCTTGGGACAGGCAAATCAGCCCCAGCATTTT | CASSLGQANQPQHF
TRBD1 | few | TRBJ1-5 | TRBV6-8 | TGTGCCAGCAGTTACTCGGGGGACAGAAGTGGCAATCAGCCCCAGCATTTT | CASSYSGDRSGNQPQHF
. | . | TRBJ2-3 | TRBV1 | TGCGCCAGCAGCCAAGATCGGGATAGGAGGGGTTCGGCAGATACGCAGTATTTT | CASSQDRDRRGSADTQYF
. | . | TRBJ2-1 | TRBV30 | TGTGCCTGGAGTGTTGCGGGGAGTGAGCAGTTCTTC | CAWSVAGSEQFF
. | . | TRBJ1-4 | TRBV30 | TGTGCCTGCCGGGGGAGCACTAATGAAAAACTGTTTTTT | CACRGSTNEKLFF
. | . | TRBJ1-2 | TRBV18 | TGTGCCAGCTCACCGGAGGGGAACTATGGCTACACCTTC | CASSPEGNYGYTF
. | . | TRBJ2-3 | TRBV25-1 | TGTGCCAGCAGAAGGGGTCGAGCAGATACGCAGTATTTT | CASRRGRADTQYF
TRBD1 | few | TRBJ1-2 | TRBV6-8 | TGTGCCAGCAGTAAGGACAGGGATAACTATGGCTACACCTTC | CASSKDRDNYGYTF
. | . | TRBJ2-1 | TRBV18 | TGTGCCAGCTCACCTCCGGGACTGTCCGACAATGAGCAGTTCTTC | CASSPPGLSDNEQFF
. | many | TRBJ1-2 | TRBV11-3 | TGTGCCAGCAGCTTGAGGGTGGGCCAGGTTGAGCTCGGCCGCTCTGGCTACACCTTC | CASSLRVGQVELGRSGYTF
. | . | TRBJ1-2 | TRBV6-8 | TGTGCCAGCAGAGAACAGGGTAGATCCTATGGCTACACCTTC | CASREQGRSYGYTF
. | few | TRBJ2-3 | TRBV28 | TGTGCCACTGGGGGGGGCAGGGAACATTACCTCTATACGCAGTATTTT | CATGGGREHYLYTQYF
TRBD1 | . | TRBJ1-2 | TRBV7-6 | TGTGCCAGCAGCTTAGTTTCCAGCGGACAGGCCCCTCGAGGTGGCTACACCTTC | CASSLVSSGQAPRGGYTF
. | few | TRBJ2-2 | TRBV11-3 | TGTGCCAGCAGCTTGAGACAAAGGAACACCGGGGAGCTGTTTTTT | CASSLRQRNTGELFF
TRBD2 | few | TRBJ2-3 | TRBV23-1 | TGCGCCAGCAGCGGGGCGGGGGGCGGTAAAGGTAATACGCAGTATTTT | CASSGAGGGKGNTQYF
TRBD1 | few | TRBJ1-2 | TRBV9 | TGTGCCAGTTGGGACAGGCCTAACTATGGCTACACCTTC | CASWDRPNYGYTF
TRBD1 | . | TRBJ2-3 | TRBV10-2 | TGCGCCAGCAGGCTCCACAGGGGCTTAAGCACAGATACGCAGTATTTT | CASRLHRGLSTDTQYF
. | . | TRBJ1-6 | TRBV28 | TGTGCCAGCAGGTTCCAGAGAAGCTCCTATAATTCACCCCTCCACTTT | CASRFQRSSYNSPLHF
. | once | TRBJ1-1 | TRBV30 | TGTGCCTGGAGTGCATCCGGGAACACTGAAGCTTTCTTT | CAWSASGNTEAFF